The rows below give T cell receptor beta chains drawn from one sample of a study of cytomegalovirus exposure and HLA in healthy donors. The repertoire was sequenced with immunoSEQ multiplex PCR; TCRdb's copy has only in-frame clones and lacks some. The table lists about 180,000 clones, 85% of them singletons. Sequencing input: PBMCs. The receptors were sampled from a man aged 18 to 30 in good health and CMV-seropositive. Each CDR3 is given with its conserved first and last residue. D genes are given only for firm matches. For some rows the clone size is stated as once, few or many, or as a class when expanded; others skip it.

j_call: TRBJ1-1
clone_size: NA
v_call: TRBV7-2
d_call: TRBD1
cdr3_nt: TGTGCCAGCAGCACATCCGGGACAGAGAACACTGAAGCTTTCTTT
cdr3_aa: CASSTSGTENTEAFF

j_call: TRBJ2-2
clone_size: NA
v_call: TRBV6-4
d_call: NA
cdr3_nt: TGTGCCAGCAGTGACTCAGGCAGGGGTTTCGGCGGGGAGCTGTTTTTT
cdr3_aa: CASSDSGRGFGGELFF

j_call: TRBJ2-1
clone_size: NA
v_call: TRBV9
d_call: NA
cdr3_nt: TGTGCCAGCAGCGTCGACAATGAGCAGTTCTTC
cdr3_aa: CASSVDNEQFF

j_call: TRBJ2-7
clone_size: few
v_call: TRBV28
d_call: TRBD2
cdr3_nt: TGTGCCAGCACTCCTAGCGGGAACTACGAGCAGTACTTC
cdr3_aa: CASTPSGNYEQYF

j_call: TRBJ1-1
clone_size: NA
v_call: TRBV4-1
d_call: NA
cdr3_nt: TGCGCCAGCAGCCATCATCACGACAGGACCTACATGAACACTGAAGCTTTCTTT
cdr3_aa: CASSHHHDRTYMNTEAFF

j_call: TRBJ1-2
clone_size: NA
v_call: TRBV30
d_call: TRBD1
cdr3_nt: TGTGCCTGGAGCTCGGGGGACAGGGGGAAGTATGGCTACACCTTC
cdr3_aa: CAWSSGDRGKYGYTF

j_call: TRBJ2-7
clone_size: NA
v_call: TRBV10-2
d_call: NA
cdr3_nt: TGCGCCAGCAGTGAGGCAGGGGTAGACGAGCAGTACTTC
cdr3_aa: CASSEAGVDEQYF

j_call: TRBJ1-1
clone_size: once
v_call: TRBV29-1
d_call: NA
cdr3_nt: TGCAGCGCACAAGTGGGGGGCACTGAAGCTTTCTTT
cdr3_aa: CSAQVGGTEAFF

j_call: TRBJ2-7
clone_size: NA
v_call: TRBV10-1
d_call: TRBD2
cdr3_nt: TGCGCCAGCAGTGACAGCGGGGGCTCCTACGAGCAGTACTTC
cdr3_aa: CASSDSGGSYEQYF

j_call: TRBJ1-5
clone_size: NA
v_call: TRBV19
d_call: TRBD1
cdr3_nt: TGTGCCAGCGAAGACAGGGGCGACCAGCCCCAGCATTTT
cdr3_aa: CASEDRGDQPQHF

j_call: TRBJ2-3
clone_size: once
v_call: TRBV6-6
d_call: TRBD2
cdr3_nt: TGTGCCAGCAGTCTAGCGGGAGGGGTTTCCTATTTT
cdr3_aa: CASSLAGGVSYF

j_call: TRBJ2-5
clone_size: NA
v_call: TRBV28
d_call: NA
cdr3_nt: TGTGCCAGCATCCAGGGTGGGCAAGGGACCCAGTACTTC
cdr3_aa: CASIQGGQGTQYF

j_call: TRBJ2-3
clone_size: once
v_call: TRBV9
d_call: TRBD2
cdr3_nt: TGTGCCAGCAGCGAGACTAGCGTGGCAGATACGCAGTATTTT
cdr3_aa: CASSETSVADTQYF

j_call: TRBJ1-2
clone_size: NA
v_call: TRBV30
d_call: NA
cdr3_nt: TGTGCCTGGAGTGTAGGCGGACACAACTATGGCTACACCTTC
cdr3_aa: CAWSVGGHNYGYTF

j_call: TRBJ1-2
clone_size: NA
v_call: TRBV9
d_call: NA
cdr3_nt: TGTGCCAGCAGCGCTACAGGAAACTATGGCTACACCTTC
cdr3_aa: CASSATGNYGYTF

j_call: TRBJ2-7
clone_size: NA
v_call: TRBV11-3
d_call: TRBD2
cdr3_nt: TGTGCCAGCAGCGGGAGGGAAGGCTACGAGCAGTACTTC
cdr3_aa: CASSGREGYEQYF

j_call: TRBJ1-1
clone_size: NA
v_call: TRBV12-5
d_call: NA
cdr3_nt: TGTGCTAGTGGTAATACAGCTGAAGCTTTCTTT
cdr3_aa: CASGNTAEAFF

j_call: TRBJ2-1
clone_size: once
v_call: TRBV27
d_call: NA
cdr3_nt: TGTGCCAGCAGTGTACGAGGAGGGGATTACAATGAGCAGTTCTTC
cdr3_aa: CASSVRGGDYNEQFF

j_call: TRBJ2-7
clone_size: NA
v_call: TRBV11-2
d_call: TRBD1
cdr3_nt: TGTGCCAGCAGCGGGGTCGGGACAGACTCCTACGAGCAGTACTTC
cdr3_aa: CASSGVGTDSYEQYF

j_call: TRBJ1-6
clone_size: few
v_call: TRBV7-9
d_call: NA
cdr3_nt: TGTGCCAGCAGCTTAGCGGAGGGTTCACCCCTCCACTTT
cdr3_aa: CASSLAEGSPLHF

j_call: TRBJ1-5
clone_size: NA
v_call: TRBV6-1
d_call: NA
cdr3_nt: TGTGCCAGCAGTGAAAACGGTAATCAGCCCCAGCATTTT
cdr3_aa: CASSENGNQPQHF

j_call: TRBJ2-2
clone_size: NA
v_call: TRBV28
d_call: NA
cdr3_nt: TGTGCCAGCATGGACAGATCCTACACCGGGGAGCTGTTTTTT
cdr3_aa: CASMDRSYTGELFF

j_call: TRBJ2-4
clone_size: NA
v_call: TRBV11-2
d_call: TRBD1
cdr3_nt: TGTGCCAGCAGCGCAGGGACAGGGGGGAAAAACATTCAGTACTTC
cdr3_aa: CASSAGTGGKNIQYF

j_call: TRBJ1-2
clone_size: NA
v_call: TRBV27
d_call: TRBD1
cdr3_nt: TGTGCCAGCAGTCGAGGAGGGGAGGGTCCACAGGGGGCAGGATATGGCTACACCTTC
cdr3_aa: CASSRGGEGPQGAGYGYTF

j_call: TRBJ2-1
clone_size: once
v_call: TRBV15
d_call: TRBD2
cdr3_nt: TGTGCCACCAGCAGAGGGCCAGCGGGAGAGAGGGTGGAAAATGAGCAGTTCTTC
cdr3_aa: CATSRGPAGERVENEQFF

j_call: TRBJ2-1
clone_size: NA
v_call: TRBV9
d_call: NA
cdr3_nt: TGTGCCAGCAGCGTAGCTGTGGGAGATAGGAATGAGCAGTTCTTC
cdr3_aa: CASSVAVGDRNEQFF

j_call: TRBJ1-1
clone_size: NA
v_call: TRBV29-1
d_call: TRBD1
cdr3_nt: TGCAGCCCATGGACAGGGGGAGCTGAAGCTTTCTTT
cdr3_aa: CSPWTGGAEAFF

j_call: TRBJ2-7
clone_size: NA
v_call: TRBV5-8
d_call: NA
cdr3_nt: TGTGCCAGCAGCGGCGGGGTCCCCTACGAGCAGTACTTC
cdr3_aa: CASSGGVPYEQYF

j_call: TRBJ2-1
clone_size: NA
v_call: TRBV9
d_call: TRBD1
cdr3_nt: TGTGCCAGCCAGCCTGGGACAGGGAGGGGTGAGCAGTTCTTC
cdr3_aa: CASQPGTGRGEQFF

j_call: TRBJ2-3
clone_size: NA
v_call: TRBV6-1
d_call: TRBD2
cdr3_nt: TGTGCCAGCAGAAAGAGCGGGACTTCCACAGATACGCAGTATTTT
cdr3_aa: CASRKSGTSTDTQYF

j_call: TRBJ2-1
clone_size: NA
v_call: TRBV5-1
d_call: TRBD2
cdr3_nt: TGCGCCAGCAGCTTGGCGGAGCGGGGTGAGCAGTTCTTC
cdr3_aa: CASSLAERGEQFF

j_call: TRBJ2-7
clone_size: NA
v_call: TRBV2
d_call: NA
cdr3_nt: TGTGCCAGCAGGCCTACTAGCCAGCCTCCCTACGAGCAGTACTTC
cdr3_aa: CASRPTSQPPYEQYF

j_call: TRBJ2-7
clone_size: NA
v_call: TRBV5-6
d_call: NA
cdr3_nt: TGTGCCAGCAGCTTAACCAGGGGAACCTACGAGCAGTACTTC
cdr3_aa: CASSLTRGTYEQYF

j_call: TRBJ1-1
clone_size: NA
v_call: TRBV29-1
d_call: NA
cdr3_nt: TGCAGCGTTGAGCCGGGGGGCAGGACTGAAGCTTTCTTT
cdr3_aa: CSVEPGGRTEAFF

j_call: TRBJ2-5
clone_size: NA
v_call: TRBV5-1
d_call: TRBD2
cdr3_nt: TGCGCCAGCACCGATAGCGGGGGCCAAGAGACCCAGTACTTC
cdr3_aa: CASTDSGGQETQYF

j_call: TRBJ1-2
clone_size: NA
v_call: TRBV28
d_call: NA
cdr3_nt: TGTGCCAGCAGTCCCGGGGGTCGTATCTATGGCTACACCTTC
cdr3_aa: CASSPGGRIYGYTF

j_call: TRBJ2-1
clone_size: NA
v_call: TRBV6-4
d_call: TRBD2
cdr3_nt: TGTGCCAGCAGTACCGGGACTATTCAGTTCTTC
cdr3_aa: CASSTGTIQFF

j_call: TRBJ2-5
clone_size: NA
v_call: TRBV7-9
d_call: TRBD1
cdr3_nt: TGTGCCAGCAGCTTAGTCAGGGGGCTAGAGACCCAGTACTTC
cdr3_aa: CASSLVRGLETQYF

j_call: TRBJ2-1
clone_size: NA
v_call: TRBV30
d_call: TRBD2
cdr3_nt: TGTGCCTGCTGGGCCCCCGGGACTAGTTTTGATGAGCAGTTCTTC
cdr3_aa: CACWAPGTSFDEQFF

j_call: TRBJ2-2
clone_size: NA
v_call: TRBV4-1
d_call: TRBD2
cdr3_nt: TGCGCCAGCAGCAAAGGACTAGCGGGGGCCCTAACCGGGGAGCTGTTTTTT
cdr3_aa: CASSKGLAGALTGELFF

j_call: TRBJ1-1
clone_size: NA
v_call: TRBV5-1
d_call: NA
cdr3_nt: TGCGCCAGCAGCTACAGGGTGACAGACACTGAAGCTTTCTTT
cdr3_aa: CASSYRVTDTEAFF

j_call: TRBJ1-1
clone_size: NA
v_call: TRBV30
d_call: NA
cdr3_nt: TGTGCCTGGAGTTTCATGAACACTGAAGCTTTCTTT
cdr3_aa: CAWSFMNTEAFF